Shown below are 12 T cell receptor beta chains from a single sample sequenced in a study of blood T cells in healthy people across ages. A J-beta primer mix and a sample-barcoded 5' primer were used in a second PCR of about 7 to 11 cycles. TCRdb itself ran the 5' RACE reads through MiXCR, one entry per CDR3 protein. The sample yields about 1.8 million distinct CDR3 sequences, 49% seen once. Sequenced material: blood. The source is a woman aged 40 to 55 in good health.

The gene calls are TRBV20-1 and TRBJ2-1, with D perhaps given as TRBD1 or TRBD2 (6 bases each). The J call may be faulty, since TRBJ2-7 better matches the DNA end. Germline CDR1 and CDR2: DFQATT and SNEGSKA (reference sequence). The CDR3 contains 15 residues. The CDR3 loop is CSAGVGAGPYNEQYF. CDR3 DNA sequence: TGCAGTGCTGGTGTGGGGGCGGGGCCATACAATGAGCAGTACTTC.

The rearrangement uses TRBV28 and TRBJ1-2; 8 nucleotides agree with TRBD1. J was trimmed by 2 bases and V by 11 bases; bases with no gene match: 10. Germline lookup yields CDR1 MDHEN and CDR2 SYDVKM. The CDR3 spans 14 residues. This chain's CDR3 is CACIAQGANYGYTF. The CDR3 nucleotides read TGTGCCTGCATCGCCCAGGGGGCGAACTATGGCTACACCTTC.

This clonotype has a handful of counts. The rearrangement links TRBV29-1 to TRBJ2-3, with 7 bases that match TRBD1. Trimming took 6 bases from V and 0 from J; bases not matched to a gene: 3. The CDR3 runs to 13 residues. Germline V CDR1 and CDR2: SQVTM, ANQGSEA. The CDR3 DNA follows: TGCAGCGTGACAGGGTTGAGCACAGATACGCAGTATTTT. Protein product: CSVTGLSTDTQYF.

CDR3 sequence reads: CASSLEQAGSHEQYF. The CDR3 bases are TGTGCCAGCAGCTTAGAGCAGGCAGGGTCCCACGAGCAGTACTTC. V gene TRBV7-9 combines with J gene TRBJ2-7; tentatively, D is TRBD1 (5 bases). The CDR3 is 15 amino acids. Trimming shortened V by 1 base and J by 5 bases, and 15 bases separated the two germline ends. The germline V gene encodes CDR1 SEHNR and CDR2 FQNEAQ (reference sequence).

This chain connects TRBV28 to TRBJ1-2; D not certain. V was cut by 5 bases and J by 2 bases, with 15 bases left in between. The CDR3 is made up of 15 amino acids. Germline V gene sequence: CDR1 MDHEN, CDR2 SYDVKM. The CDR3 loop is CASSPRGRENYGYTF. The CDR3 nucleotides read TGTGCCAGCAGTCCGCGAGGCAGAGAGAACTATGGCTACACCTTC.

The genes are TRBV6-5 and TRBJ1-5, with D possibly matching TRBD1 (5 bases). The ends were cut back, 6 bases at V and 2 bases at J, with 11 bases in the middle. CDR3 length equals 14 residues. Germline V CDR1 and CDR2: MNHEY, SVGAGI. The CDR3 DNA follows: TGTGCCAGCAGGCGGACCAGGGGCAATCAGCCCCAGCATTTT. It translates to CASRRTRGNQPQHF.

V and J are TRBV6-5 and TRBJ1-2; perhaps TRBD1 as D (5 bases). CDR3 length: 13 amino acids. Deletions cut 2 bases from V and 7 bases from J, with 11 bases between. The germline V gene has CDR1 MNHEY and CDR2 SVGAGI. CDR3 in amino acids: CASSYAGMGGYTF. In nucleotides, the CDR3 is TGTGCCAGCAGTTACGCAGGGATGGGTGGCTACACCTTC.

The V call is TRBV29-1, the J call TRBJ2-7; no firm D call. V gave up 4 bases and J gave up 0 bases, with 10 bases separating them. Germline lookup yields CDR1 SQVTM and CDR2 ANQGSEA. CDR3 length: 13 amino acids. The chain's CDR3 is CSVVWPFSYEQYF. The DNA for the CDR3 is TGCAGCGTTGTATGGCCCTTCTCCTACGAGCAGTACTTC.

The V gene is TRBV10-1, the J gene TRBJ2-1, with TRBD2 as a possible D gene (5 bases). Germline CDR1 is WNHNN and CDR2 is SYGVQD (reference sequence). The V end lost 3 bases, the J end lost 6 bases, and 12 bases lay between the germline ends. This CDR3 is built from 14 residues. The CDR3 nucleotides are TGCGCCAGCAGTGACCCGCCTAGCTCCAATGAGCAGTTCTTC. Protein: CASSDPPSSNEQFF.

The chain is built from TRBV5-1 and TRBJ2-3; D is tentatively TRBD1 or TRBD2 (5 bases each). Germline V lookup: CDR1 SGHRS, CDR2 YFSETQ. The CDR3 extends over 15 amino acids. V shed 4 bases and J shed 2 bases, with 14 bases lying between them. DNA of the CDR3: TGCGCCAGCAGCCGGGACCAGACGTCCACAGATACGCAGTATTTT. Its protein is CASSRDQTSTDTQYF. The complete variable domain, with remaining parts taken from reference TRBV5-1 and TRBJ2-3, reads KAGVTQTPRYLIKTRGQQVTLSCSPISGHRSVSWYQQTPGQGLQFLFEYFSETQRNKGNFPGRFSGRQFSNSRSEMNVSTLELGDSALYLCASSRDQTSTDTQYFGPGTRLTVL.

V and J are TRBV4-1 and TRBJ2-2, with 9 bases aligning to TRBD2. The CDR3 totals 16 residues. Germline V lookup: CDR1 MGHRA, CDR2 YSYEKL. With 0 bases clipped from V and 7 bases from J, the junction kept 6 bases outside the gene matches. The CDR3 DNA is TGCGCCAGCAGCCAAGATGAGCGGGGGGCGCTCGGGGAGCTGTTTTTT. It encodes CASSQDERGALGELFF.

In its sample, this clonotype was seen a few times. J is TRBJ1-5 and V is TRBV10-1, with 8 bases matching TRBD1. From germline, CDR1 is WNHNN and CDR2 SYGVQD (reference sequence). Germline trimming cut 6 bases from V and 6 bases from J; bases unmatched to any gene: 19. The CDR3 sequence is 18 residues long. The CDR3 sequence: CASRKIQGARVYGQPQHF. The DNA for the CDR3 is TGCGCCAGCAGAAAAATCCAGGGGGCTCGAGTGTACGGTCAGCCCCAGCATTTT.